The entry that follows covers one T cell receptor beta chain sequence. This specimen belongs to a study of OX40 agonist ivuxolimab in advanced cancers. Study summary: In this trial design, patients received ivuxolimab intravenously at 0.01 to 10 mg/kg every 2 weeks.

Measured with immunoSEQ multiplex PCR; TCRdb has only the in-frame clones, and not every one. The repertoire includes some 87,000 clones, around 90% of them detected once, and approximately 0.39% sits in the top ten. The V end lost 0 bases, the J end lost 5 bases, and 8 bases lay between the germline ends. The CDR3 runs to 15 residues. Per the germline V gene, CDR1 is MGHRA and CDR2 is YSYEKL. The chain has TRBV4-1 and TRBJ1-6, with no clear D. The sequence was obtained from an adult with an advanced solid tumor such as melanoma, head and neck, liver or kidney cancer. Source: CD4+ or CD8+ T cells sorted from blood, taken in a trial of the OX40 agonist ivuxolimab. This CDR3 is CASSQDADNNSPLHF. The CDR3 bases are TGCGCCAGCAGCCAAGATGCAGATAATAATTCACCCCTCCACTTT.